These 8 T cell receptor beta chains share one sample of origin, sequenced in a study of cytomegalovirus exposure and HLA in healthy donors. The PCR used 60 Vbeta and 13 Jbeta primers. The protocol was immunoSEQ multiplex PCR, while the TCRdb copy is restricted to in-frame clones and leaves out a portion. The sample lists fewer than 130,000 clones, 60% to 80% occurring once. Sequencing input: PBMCs. The receptor set was obtained from a man over 45 in good health and CMV-seropositive.

The rearrangement links TRBV7-2 to TRBJ1-3; no firm D call. V lost 5 bases to trimming and J lost 2 bases, with 10 bases between them. Germline V gene data show CDR1 as SGHTA and CDR2 as FQGNSA. CDR3 length: 14 residues. The DNA of the CDR3 is TGTGCCAGCAGCCCCCGCGGGGCTGGAAACACCATATATTTT. Translated, it gives CASSPRGAGNTIYF.

The table lists this clone with a count of one. The sample contains more than one DNA sequence encoding this CDR3. V usage is TRBV6-1 and J usage is TRBJ1-1, with 7 bases fitting TRBD1. The CDR3 contains 13 residues. V was clipped by 6 bases and J by 2 bases; unmatched bases: 3. Germline assignment: CDR1 MNHNS and CDR2 SASEGT. CDR3 amino acids: CASRRTGNTEAFF. The CDR3 nucleotides are TGTGCCAGCAGGAGGACAGGTAACACTGAAGCTTTCTTT.

Note on this clone: The junction does not match germline at one end; this may be a read error. The V gene is TRBV2, the J gene TRBJ2-3; 7 bases map to TRBD1. In germline, CDR1 is SNHLY, CDR2 FYNNEI. The CDR3 has 13 residues. CDR3 DNA: TGTGCCAGCAGTCGGCGCGGACAGGATATGCAGTATTTT. This codes for CASSRRGQDMQYF.

The rearrangement uses TRBV2 and TRBJ1-4, with D maybe TRBD1 (6 bases). The V end lost 6 bases, the J end lost 5 bases, and 13 bases lay between the germline ends. The germline gives CDR1 SNHLY, CDR2 FYNNEI. The CDR3 totals 14 residues. The CDR3 DNA reads TGTGCCAGCAGCCTCGACAGGCTAAATGAAAAACTGTTTTTT. Translated: CASSLDRLNEKLFF.

This sequence joins TRBV2 and TRBJ2-2; 8 bases are shared with TRBD2. The germline V gene has CDR1 SNHLY and CDR2 FYNNEI. This CDR3 is 15 amino acids long. Trimming took 6 bases from V and 4 from J; bases not matched to a gene: 7. The CDR3 DNA sequence: TGTGCCAGCAGCCCAACCCGGGGGGGCACCGGGGAGCTGTTTTTT. This encodes CASSPTRGGTGELFF. Supplemented by reference TRBV2 and TRBJ2-2, the full variable domain reads EPEVTQTPSHQVTQMGQEVILRCVPISNHLYFYWYRQILGQKVEFLVSFYNNEISEKSEIFDDQFSVERPDGSNFTLKIRSTKLEDSAMYFCASSPTRGGTGELFFGEGSRLTVL.

Comment on this clone: Other nucleotide sequences from this sample produce the same CDR3. The chain employs TRBV7-3 and TRBJ2-2; D is ambiguous. The CDR3 runs 13 residues. Germline V gives CDR1 SGHTA, CDR2 FQGTGA. V was pared by 6 bases and J by 0 bases, with 5 bases between. CDR3 protein: CASSQSNTGELFF. The DNA of the CDR3 is TGTGCCAGCAGTCAATCGAACACCGGGGAGCTGTTTTTT.

The rearrangement joins TRBV27 to TRBJ1-4, with TRBD1 matching 8 bases. The CDR3 length is 16 residues. V dropped 5 bases and J dropped 4; count of bases not matched to a gene: 9. Germline CDR1 is MNHEY and CDR2 is SMNVEV (reference sequence). The CDR3 region is CASSGRVGQVNEKLFF. Written as DNA, the CDR3 is TGTGCCAGCAGTGGCCGTGTGGGACAGGTTAATGAAAAACTGTTTTTT.

The chain carries TRBV28 and TRBJ2-7, with TRBD1 matching over 8 bases. Germline CDR1 MDHEN, CDR2 SYDVKM. V lost 8 bases to trimming and J lost 6 bases; unmatched junction nucleotides: 12. CDR3 length equals 14 residues. The chain's CDR3 is CASQAPGQVSEQYF. In DNA form, the CDR3 reads TGTGCCAGCCAGGCGCCGGGACAGGTTTCCGAGCAGTACTTC. The variable domain in full, completed from reference TRBV28 and TRBJ2-7, reads DVKVTQSSRYLVKRTGEKVFLECVQDMDHENMFWYRQDPGLGLRLIYFSYDVKMKEKGDIPEGYSVSREKKERFSLILESASTNQTSMYLCASQAPGQVSEQYFGPGTRLTVT.